These T cell receptor beta chains were read from a single sample in a study of T cell clonotyping in hematopoietic cell transplantation. TCRdb keeps only in-frame clones here, not all; method: immunoSEQ multiplex PCR. The sample shows more than 9,000 clones, around 87% of them seen only once. Source: peripheral blood mononuclear cells, taken before stem cell transplant. The receptor source for this set is a woman aged 50 to 65 with chronic myeloid leukemia. Some clones in this sample may be carry-over from other donors' samples. Each CDR3 is given with its conserved first and last residue.

J	length	V	CDR3
TRBJ1-5	15	TRBV7-2	CASSSRRTGDQPQHF
TRBJ1-1	16	TRBV5-6	CASSSPGRWTTTVAFF
TRBJ2-1	15	TRBV9	CASSVDGTPHNEQFF
TRBJ2-7	11	TRBV29-1	CSVGTAYEQYF
TRBJ2-1	17	TRBV27	CASSLGRGSAGVNEQFF
TRBJ1-1	13	TRBV27	CASSLRGNTEAFF
TRBJ2-1	15	TRBV14	CASSVQGAGLGEQFF
TRBJ1-1	12	TRBV28	CASQSVELVAFF
TRBJ1-5	13	TRBV30	CAWRRSPNQPQHF
TRBJ2-1	18	TRBV30	CAWSGAAGLAGSYNEQFF
TRBJ2-2	14	TRBV2	CASRTGWNTGELFF
TRBJ2-5	17	TRBV5-6	CASSKSTGISFRETQYF
TRBJ2-3	14	TRBV11-2	CASSLDRGSDTQYF
TRBJ1-2	15	TRBV5-1	CASSWNTGENYGYTF
TRBJ1-1	13	TRBV25-1	CASSGQVNTEAFF
TRBJ1-2	13	TRBV30	CAWTGGLDYGYTF